This T cell receptor (beta chain) is from a study of CD8+CD57+ T cells in acquired aplastic anemia. The study, taken as a whole, reports: Overlapping CD8+ CDR3 repertoires of patients and controls contained around 30 shared sequences.

Genomic DNA provided the template from which TCR beta VDJ and CDR3 profiles were obtained. MiXCR was run by TCRdb on the reads, yielding one entry per CDR3 protein. The table records about 98,000 distinct CDR3 sequences, about 66% of them present only once. This CDR3 has 11 amino acids. Trimming removed 3 bases from V and 4 bases from J, with 7 bases in between. Germline CDR1 reads DFQATT; CDR2 reads SNEGSKA (reference sequence). Of note for this clonotype: Antigen unknown.

Flow cytometry had shown expanded CD8+CD57+ cells in the patients chosen for sequencing. No therapy had been given to the patients at the time of blood sampling. The receptor was isolated from a human donor with aplastic anemia. Sequenced sample: sorted CD4+, CD8+, or CD8+CD57+ T cells (not recorded which) from PBMCs. This chain links TRBV20-1 with TRBJ2-7; D not certain. CDR3 in amino acids: CSASDEYEQYF. CDR3 in DNA: TGCAGTGCTAGTGATGAGTACGAGCAGTACTTC.